This T cell receptor beta chain was sequenced in a study of blood T cell repertoires in COVID-19. Study context: COVID-19 samples from acute and convalescent phases originated in the United States, Italy and Spain.

Using immunoSEQ multiplex PCR, the repertoire was profiled, and TCRdb retains in-frame clones only, with some absent. The sample includes a few hundred thousand clones, more than 80% seen only once; the top ten take roughly 8.7%. V lost 5 bases to trimming and J lost 5 bases, with 11 bases between them. CDR3 length: 13 residues. Per the germline V gene, CDR1 is KGHDR and CDR2 is SFDVKD. All recovered Cohort 3 donors got two negative PCRs, got clearance, or saw symptom resolution. The receptor's source is a man in his forties who had recovered from COVID-19. The chain links TRBV24-1 to TRBJ1-1; no firm D call. The specimen was PBMCs or T cells enriched from blood (not recorded which). CDR3 bases: TGTGCCACCAGTGGATTCGGGGAAACTGAAGCTTTCTTT. Translating gives CATSGFGETEAFF.